These 29 T cell receptor beta chains share one sample of origin, sequenced in a study of monozygotic twins with cystic fibrosis. Clones were read by immunoSEQ multiplex PCR, and TCRdb kept only the in-frame ones, dropping some. The sample carries 30,000 to 40,000 clones, 66% recorded once. Sequenced: blood. Source of these receptors: a girl between 10 and 17 years old with cystic fibrosis.

The rearrangement links TRBV5-6 to TRBJ2-3; 10 bases are shared with TRBD2. J lost 2 bases, V lost 0 bases, and 6 bases had no gene match. The CDR3 runs to 17 residues. Germline V gene sequence: CDR1 SGHDT, CDR2 YYEEEE. As DNA, the CDR3 is TGTGCCAGCAGCTTGGCCCCCGGGACTAGCGCCACAGATACGCAGTATTTT. Its translation is CASSLAPGTSATDTQYF.

The chain links TRBV4-2 to TRBJ1-3; the D is unclear. Germline V CDR1 and CDR2: LGHNA, YNFKEQ. The CDR3 is 16 amino acids. V lost 1 base and J lost 0, with 10 bases in between. The CDR3 sequence is CASSQGHRSSGNTIYF. The CDR3 DNA reads TGTGCCAGCAGCCAAGGTCATCGCTCCTCTGGAAACACCATATATTTT.

This chain connects TRBV6-6 to TRBJ1-2, with TRBD1 identical over 9 bases. The CDR3 is 15 residues long. Trimming cost V 3 bases and J 8 bases; bases outside gene matches: 10. Germline-derived CDR1 and CDR2 are MNHNY and SVGAGI (reference sequence). The CDR3 coding sequence is TGTGCCAGCAGTTATGGTATGAGGACAGGGGAGGGCTACACCTTC. Protein sequence: CASSYGMRTGEGYTF.

This sequence joins TRBV7-9 and TRBJ2-1; D ambiguous. CDR3 length: 14 amino acids. V lost 1 base to trimming and J lost 6 bases, with 10 bases between them. The germline V gene encodes CDR1 SEHNR and CDR2 FQNEAQ (reference sequence). CDR3 sequence: CASSLVASPNEQFF. CDR3 sequence (DNA): TGTGCCAGCAGCTTAGTTGCCTCTCCCAATGAGCAGTTCTTC.

The chain's CDR3 is CASSSGTGTYYGYTF. CDR3 bases: TGTGCCAGCAGTTCCGGGACAGGGACGTACTATGGCTACACCTTC. The V and J genes are TRBV28 and TRBJ1-2; 9 bases map to TRBD1. The CDR3 is 15 amino acids. V lost 4 bases to trimming and J lost 3 bases; unmatched junction nucleotides: 6. Germline assignment: CDR1 MDHEN and CDR2 SYDVKM.

This clone was seen only a few times. The chain combines TRBV19 with TRBJ2-6; 12 bases match TRBD2. The CDR3 is 17 residues long. Germline CDR1 reads LNHDA; CDR2 reads SQIVND (reference sequence). V lost 5 bases to trimming and J lost 2 bases; unmatched junction nucleotides: 4. Here the CDR3 reads CASSPLAGGAGANVLTF. The CDR3 bases are TGTGCCAGTAGTCCACTAGCGGGAGGAGCTGGGGCCAACGTCCTGACTTTC.

J is TRBJ2-1 and V is TRBV6-5, with TRBD2 matching over 9 bases. CDR3 length: 15 residues. Germline CDR1 MNHEY, CDR2 SVGAGI. V gave up 4 bases and J gave up 9 bases; unmatched junction bases: 10. CDR3 protein: CASSSAGGVLGEQFF. DNA of the CDR3: TGTGCCAGCAGTTCGGCGGGAGGGGTCTTAGGTGAGCAGTTCTTC.

This clone was detected a few times. The chain employs TRBV7-8 and TRBJ1-1; TRBD1 might be the D (5 bases). Trimming cost V 4 bases and J 8 bases, with 11 bases left between them. Germline CDR1 and CDR2: SGHVS and FQNEAQ. The CDR3 totals 12 residues. The CDR3 DNA follows: TGTGCCAGCAGCTCATCCGGGGACGAAGCTTTCTTT. Translation gives CASSSSGDEAFF.

The CDR3 bases are TGTGCCAGCAGTCCGATTCCAAATCAGCCCCAGCATTTT. As protein: CASSPIPNQPQHF. V gene TRBV6-5 combines with J gene TRBJ1-5; D remains unclear. Trimming shortened V by 5 bases and J by 4 bases, and 9 bases separated the two germline ends. Germline V gene sequence: CDR1 MNHEY, CDR2 SVGAGI. This CDR3 region has 13 residues.

The chain uses TRBV18 and TRBJ2-5; tentatively, D is TRBD2 (5 bases). Germline V gene sequence: CDR1 KGHSH, CDR2 LQKENI. There are 11 residues in the CDR3. V was cut by 8 bases and J by 4 bases, with 8 bases left in between. The CDR3 sequence: CASRGGETQYF. In nucleotides, the CDR3 is TGTGCCAGCCGAGGAGGAGAGACCCAGTACTTC.

This clone was recorded once. The chain recombines TRBV9 with TRBJ2-1; 15 bases match TRBD2. The CDR3 has 16 residues. The V segment lost 0 bases and the J segment 8 bases; nucleotides outside the gene matches: 3. Germline CDR1 is SGDLS and CDR2 is YYNGEE. The CDR3 nucleotides read TGTGCCAGCAGCGTAGCCGGGACTAGCGGGAGGTATGAGCAGTTCTTC. The encoded protein is CASSVAGTSGRYEQFF.

This clone showed up just a few times. The rearrangement joins TRBV7-9 to TRBJ1-4; no clear D. The CDR3 extends over 12 amino acids. The germline V gene encodes CDR1 SEHNR and CDR2 FQNEAQ (reference sequence). The V end lost 5 bases, the J end lost 6 bases, and 7 bases lay between the germline ends. The CDR3 protein is CASSHADEKLFF. DNA for the CDR3: TGTGCCAGCAGCCACGCTGATGAAAAACTGTTTTTT.

The rearrangement joins TRBV6-4 to TRBJ1-2; tentatively, D is TRBD1 (5 bases). The V gene lost 3 bases and the J gene lost 4 bases, with 15 bases spanning the gap. Germline CDR1 reads MRHNA; CDR2 reads SNTAGT. This CDR3 spans 15 amino acids. CDR3 in DNA: TGTGCCAGCAGTGATTCAGGGACGGCGCCCTATGGCTACACCTTC. Its translation: CASSDSGTAPYGYTF.

This clone was counted a few times. V gene TRBV14 combines with J gene TRBJ1-1; weak D call: TRBD1 (5 bases). The CDR3 runs to 13 residues. Trimming pared 5 bases from V and 4 bases from J, leaving 11 bases between. Germline V gene sequence: CDR1 SGHDN, CDR2 FVKESK. The CDR3 bases are TGTGCCAGCAGCGCGCAGGGATCCACTGAAGCTTTCTTT. Its translation: CASSAQGSTEAFF.

The rearrangement links TRBV11-1 to TRBJ2-3, with D unresolved. The CDR3 runs 11 residues. V lost 4 bases, J lost 2 bases, and 1 base lay in between. CDR1 is SGHAT and CDR2 is FQDESV in the germline V gene (reference sequence). CDR3 nucleotides: TGTGCCAGCAGCTCCACAGATACGCAGTATTTT. Residues: CASSSTDTQYF.

V usage is TRBV7-9 and J usage is TRBJ2-7, with 9 nucleotides matching TRBD1. The J segment lost 4 bases and the V segment lost 1 base, leaving 2 bases of the junction unmatched. The length of the CDR3 is 14 residues. Germline CDR1 SEHNR, CDR2 FQNEAQ (reference sequence). This CDR3 reads CASSLEGQGYEQYF. CDR3 coding DNA: TGTGCCAGCAGCTTAGAGGGACAGGGTTACGAGCAGTACTTC.

This clone was found a few times. The J gene is TRBJ2-1, the V gene TRBV4-3, with a possible D match to TRBD1 (6 bases). V dropped 3 bases and J dropped 7 bases, with 10 bases sitting between them. Germline V gene data show CDR1 as LGHNA and CDR2 as YSLEER. The CDR3 contains 13 residues. The CDR3 DNA reads TGCGCCAGCAGCCAGAAAAGGGGGAATGAGCAGTTCTTC. This gives the protein CASSQKRGNEQFF.

The chain carries TRBV19 and TRBJ1-2; D remains ambiguous. This CDR3 has 14 amino acids. Trimming took off 11 bases at V and 2 bases at J, with 18 bases between the two ends. CDR1 LNHDA and CDR2 SQIVND come from the germline V gene (reference sequence). The CDR3 DNA sequence: TGTGCCGCCCACTCAACAGAGGAGAACTATGGCTACACCTTC. Encoded protein: CAAHSTEENYGYTF.

The chain uses TRBV18 and TRBJ1-1; D call uncertain. The CDR3 totals 13 residues. Trimming pared 4 bases from V and 0 bases from J, leaving 6 bases between. In germline, CDR1 is KGHSH, CDR2 LQKENI. This CDR3 is CASSQTVNTEAFF. CDR3 in DNA: TGTGCCAGCTCACAGACGGTGAACACTGAAGCTTTCTTT.

This clone has just a few counts. This chain joins TRBV29-1 and TRBJ1-1; D gene unclear. The CDR3 totals 13 residues. Germline assignment: CDR1 SQVTM and CDR2 ANQGSEA. The V end lost 7 bases, the J end lost 5 bases, and 17 bases lay between the germline ends. The CDR3 sequence: CSAPAVMGTEAFF. The DNA for the CDR3 is TGCAGCGCCCCCGCAGTAATGGGGACTGAAGCTTTCTTT.

The chain carries TRBV29-1 and TRBJ2-7; D gene uncertain. CDR3 length: 13 amino acids. CDR1 and CDR2 from the germline V gene are SQVTM and ANQGSEA. V was clipped by 4 bases and J by 4 bases, with 14 bases between them. The chain's CDR3 is CSVVYSNLYEQYF. The CDR3 region has the DNA TGCAGCGTTGTGTACTCTAACTTGTACGAGCAGTACTTC.

The chain has TRBV2 and TRBJ2-7; D may be TRBD2 (5 bases). Germline V gene lookup returns CDR1 SNHLY and CDR2 FYNNEI. Trimming pared 11 bases from V and 3 bases from J, leaving 23 bases between. The CDR3 consists of 15 residues. CDR3 in amino acids: CAWRIFPDSSYEQYF. CDR3 DNA: TGTGCCTGGAGGATCTTCCCCGATTCAAGCTACGAGCAGTACTTC.

The chain combines TRBV5-1 with TRBJ2-2; a possible D gene is TRBD2 (5 bases). The V gene's germline CDR1 is SGHRS and CDR2 YFSETQ. The V end was cut by 2 bases, the J end by 4 bases, with 15 bases between. The CDR3 has 16 residues. CDR3 loop: CASSFSSGWGTGELFF. As DNA, the CDR3 is TGCGCCAGCAGCTTTTCGTCGGGATGGGGCACCGGGGAGCTGTTTTTT.

The gene calls are TRBV5-1 and TRBJ2-7; TRBD1 aligns across 9 bases. The CDR3 runs 17 residues. V was clipped by 9 bases and J by 4 bases; unmatched bases: 20. Germline assignment: CDR1 SGHRS and CDR2 YFSETQ. In DNA, the CDR3 is TGCGCCACCTCTCCTTCCCCGGCCGGGACAGGGTTATACGAGCAGTACTTC. Translated, it gives CATSPSPAGTGLYEQYF.

V and J are TRBV4-3 and TRBJ2-7, with 9 bases matching TRBD2. Germline CDR1 is LGHNA and CDR2 is YSLEER. Trimming took 3 bases from V and 2 from J; bases not matched to a gene: 8. The CDR3 is 16 amino acids. The CDR3 coding sequence is TGCGCCAGCAGCCAGGCGAGTAGCGGGAGCCCCTACGAGCAGTACTTC. Translating it yields CASSQASSGSPYEQYF.

The chain recombines TRBV28 with TRBJ2-5, with 7 bases fitting TRBD2. J gave up 5 bases and V 3 bases, and 6 bases lay outside the gene matches. Germline CDR1 is MDHEN and CDR2 is SYDVKM. The CDR3 spans 14 residues. This chain's CDR3 is CASSLHGGGETQYF. CDR3 coding DNA: TGTGCCAGCAGTTTGCATGGGGGGGGTGAGACCCAGTACTTC.

The genes are TRBV27 and TRBJ2-1; tentative D call: TRBD2 (6 bases). The germline V gene has CDR1 MNHEY and CDR2 SMNVEV (reference sequence). Trimming removed 3 bases from V and 3 bases from J, with 9 bases in between. The CDR3 has 14 residues. CDR3 sequence: CASSLEGVYNEQFF. CDR3 in DNA: TGTGCCAGCAGTTTGGAGGGAGTCTACAATGAGCAGTTCTTC.

The chain has TRBV5-4 and TRBJ2-1, with 8 bases aligning to TRBD2. The CDR3 is made up of 17 amino acids. Per the germline V gene, CDR1 is SGHNT and CDR2 is YYREEE (reference sequence). V lost 0 bases, J lost 4 bases, and 9 bases stayed unmatched. The CDR3 sequence is CASSLVLRTSKYNEQFF. The CDR3 DNA is TGTGCCAGCAGCTTGGTTCTTAGGACTAGCAAGTACAATGAGCAGTTCTTC.

The J gene is TRBJ1-4, the V gene TRBV30, with D unresolved. V lost 3 bases, J lost 8 bases, and 13 bases lay in between. The V gene's germline CDR1 is GTSNPN and CDR2 SVGIG (reference sequence). CDR3 size: 13 residues. The DNA of the CDR3 is TGTGCCTGGAGCCTGCGGAGGCGGGAAAAACTGTTTTTT. It codes for CAWSLRRREKLFF.